One and the same sample provided the 16 T cell receptor beta chains below, sequenced in a study of T-cell memory formation after mild COVID-19. TCRdb called the 5' RACE reads again in MiXCR, with one record for every CDR3 protein. Of 470,000 or so distinct CDR3 sequences listed, more than 20% are singletons. The sample taken for sequencing was PBMCs or a T cell subset sorted from them (not recorded which). These receptor sequences come from an adult woman who had mild COVID-19 (a few samples of this study predate the infection). Cell type and time point are not known.

This clonotype has at least ten counts. The chain is built from TRBV4-2 and TRBJ2-7; the match to TRBD2 covers 8 bases. J lost 1 base, V lost 1 base, and 3 bases had no gene match. Germline V CDR1 and CDR2: LGHNA, YNFKEQ. The CDR3 is 15 residues long. This chain's CDR3 is CASSQGLAGSYEQYF. Here the CDR3 DNA reads TGTGCCAGCAGCCAAGGATTAGCGGGATCCTACGAGCAGTACTTC.

This clonotype was seen only a few times. The V call is TRBV27, the J call TRBJ2-3; 8 bases fit TRBD2. CDR3 size: 15 residues. Looked up from germline, CDR1 is MNHEY and CDR2 is SMNVEV (reference sequence). Germline trimming cut 5 bases from V and 2 bases from J; bases unmatched to any gene: 6. CDR3 bases: TGTGCCAGCAGTCCCGGGACTAGTCCCACAGATACGCAGTATTTT. It yields the protein CASSPGTSPTDTQYF.

The chain couples TRBV7-2 to TRBJ2-3; 11 positions match TRBD2. CDR1 is SGHTA, CDR2 FQGNSA, per germline. The trim removed 6 bases at V and 0 bases at J, leaving 11 bases unmatched. The CDR3 is made up of 18 amino acids. This CDR3 reads CASRLSGRALASTDTQYF. Written as DNA, the CDR3 is TGTGCCAGCAGACTTAGCGGGAGGGCCCTAGCAAGCACAGATACGCAGTATTTT.

The gene calls are TRBV2 and TRBJ2-2; 12 nucleotides line up with TRBD2. Germline CDR1 and CDR2: SNHLY and FYNNEI. V was clipped by 3 bases and J by 1 base; unmatched bases: 9. The CDR3 totals 19 residues. CDR3 in amino acids: CASSEWLAGGPKNTGELFF. The CDR3 region has the DNA TGTGCCAGCAGTGAGTGGCTAGCGGGAGGGCCGAAGAACACCGGGGAGCTGTTTTTT.

This clonotype was counted between two and nine times. This chain links TRBV29-1 with TRBJ2-1; D uncertain. The CDR3 totals 12 residues. From germline, CDR1 is SQVTM and CDR2 ANQGSEA. The germline V and J ends were trimmed by 1 base and 12 bases, with 13 bases remaining between them. The CDR3 here is CSVEVASLGQFF. The DNA of the CDR3 is TGCAGCGTTGAAGTCGCGTCGCTAGGGCAGTTCTTC.

This chain joins TRBV10-3 and TRBJ1-2; D not resolved. The CDR3 length is 13 residues. CDR1 is ENHRY, CDR2 SYGVKD, per germline. Trimming took 7 bases from V and 7 from J, leaving 16 bases between them. Written as DNA, the CDR3 is TGTGCCATCACGTGGAGGGAATCTAGTGGCTACACCTTC. Translating gives CAITWRESSGYTF.

Note on this clonotype: The conserved final phenylalanine or tryptophan is absent from the CDR3, which likely points to a read error. The rearrangement joins TRBV9 to TRBJ1-1; D not resolved. Trimming cost V 0 bases and J 5 bases, with 11 bases left between them. CDR3 length equals 14 residues. The V gene's germline CDR1 is SGDLS and CDR2 YYNGEE. The CDR3 DNA reads TGTGCCAGCAGCGTAGAGAGGGAAGGGACTGAAGCTTTCTCT. This codes for CASSVEREGTEAFS.

This chain links TRBV7-2 with TRBJ2-5; no firm D call. The V and J ends lost 1 base and 4 bases respectively, with 13 bases between them. The CDR3 runs to 15 residues. Germline V gene sequence: CDR1 SGHTA, CDR2 FQGNSA. Here the CDR3 DNA reads TGTGCCAGCAGCTTAGGCCTCCCCAATCGAGAGACCCAGTACTTC. It translates to CASSLGLPNRETQYF.

This clonotype has only a few counts. This chain connects TRBV7-2 to TRBJ2-5, with TRBD2 as a possible D gene (5 bases). The CDR3 extends over 14 amino acids. V was shortened by 0 bases and J by 5 bases, with 10 bases between the two germline ends. Germline lookup yields CDR1 SGHTA and CDR2 FQGNSA. The CDR3 nucleotides read TGTGCCAGCAGCTTAGCCGGGATCGGGGAGACCCAGTACTTC. Its protein is CASSLAGIGETQYF. The full variable domain, completed using reference TRBV7-2 and TRBJ2-5, is GAGVSQSPSNKVTEKGKDVELRCDPISGHTALYWYRQSLGQGLEFLIYFQGNSAPDKSGLPSDRFSAERTGGSVSTLTIQRTQQEDSAVYLCASSLAGIGETQYFGPGTRLLVL.

The chain uses TRBV5-1 and TRBJ2-2; TRBD2 matches 8 bases. The CDR3 spans 16 residues. Trimming removed 5 bases from V and 4 bases from J; junction bases left unmatched: 10. Germline values: CDR1 SGHRS, CDR2 YFSETQ. CDR3 loop: CASSSLVAGSTGELFF. The CDR3 DNA is TGCGCCAGCAGTTCGCTTGTAGCGGGATCCACCGGGGAGCTGTTTTTT.

This clonotype occurred a few times. The CDR3 DNA sequence: TGCGCCAGCAGTTCCACCGGGACTACTCGGAGGGAGCTGTTTTTT. This sequence encodes CASSSTGTTRRELFF. The chain couples TRBV5-1 to TRBJ2-2, with 7 nucleotides matching TRBD2. V gave up 5 bases and J gave up 9 bases; unmatched junction bases: 13. The CDR3 has 15 residues. Per germline, CDR1 SGHRS and CDR2 YFSETQ.

The V and J genes are TRBV15 and TRBJ2-5; tentatively, D is TRBD1 (6 bases). The ends were cut back, 1 base at V and 4 bases at J, with 22 bases in the middle. In germline, CDR1 is LNHNV, CDR2 YYDKDF (reference sequence). This CDR3 is built from 18 residues. Here the CDR3 DNA reads TGTGCCACCAGCAGAGCCTGGCTCTTGGCAGGGGATGGAGAGACCCAGTACTTC. Translation: CATSRAWLLAGDGETQYF.

This clonotype was seen more than once but under ten times. J is TRBJ2-5 and V is TRBV7-2, with a possible D match to TRBD1 (6 bases). The CDR3 loop spans 17 amino acids. Germline V CDR1 and CDR2: SGHTA, FQGNSA. With 1 base removed from V and 4 bases from J, the gap between germline ends came to 19 bases. As DNA, the CDR3 is TGTGCCAGCAGCTTAGGCATAACCCAGGGGAAGCGAGAGACCCAGTACTTC. Translation gives CASSLGITQGKRETQYF.

In this sample, this clonotype turned up a few times. The J gene is TRBJ2-1, the V gene TRBV29-1; 10 nucleotides line up with TRBD1. Germline loops: CDR1 SQVTM, CDR2 ANQGSEA. The CDR3 covers 14 residues. With V trimmed by 4 bases and J by 2 bases, 2 bases remained unmatched. CDR3 bases: TGCAGCGTTGTGGGGACAGGGGCCTACAATGAGCAGTTCTTC. Amino acids: CSVVGTGAYNEQFF.

This chain links TRBV6-5 with TRBJ2-7, with TRBD1 as a possible D gene (5 bases). Germline V lookup: CDR1 MNHEY, CDR2 SVGAGI. The V gene lost 4 bases and the J gene lost 3 bases, with 10 bases spanning the gap. The CDR3 consists of 13 residues. CDR3 bases: TGTGCCAGCAGTTTAGGGGTCCACTACGAGCAGTACTTC. This encodes CASSLGVHYEQYF.

The table lists this clonotype with a few counts. The chain couples TRBV5-6 to TRBJ2-3; TRBD2 aligns across 10 bases. J was trimmed by 4 bases and V by 4 bases; bases with no gene match: 18. The CDR3 spans 19 residues. The germline CDR1 and CDR2 sequences are SGHDT and YYEEEE. The DNA of the CDR3 is TGTGCCAGCAGCCTCCGGCCGACCTTTAGCGGGGGGAGGGCAGATACGCAGTATTTT. Translation gives CASSLRPTFSGGRADTQYF.